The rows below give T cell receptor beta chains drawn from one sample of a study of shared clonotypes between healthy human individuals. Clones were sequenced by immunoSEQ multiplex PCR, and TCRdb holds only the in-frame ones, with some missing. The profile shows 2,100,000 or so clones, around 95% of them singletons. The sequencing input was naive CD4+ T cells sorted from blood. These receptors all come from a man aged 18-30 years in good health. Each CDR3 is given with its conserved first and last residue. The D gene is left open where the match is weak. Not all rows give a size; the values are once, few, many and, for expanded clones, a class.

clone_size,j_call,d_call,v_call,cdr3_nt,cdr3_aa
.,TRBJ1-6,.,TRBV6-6,TGTGCCAGCAGCCCCCTCGAGGTGCCTTCACCCCTCCACTTT,CASSPLEVPSPLHF
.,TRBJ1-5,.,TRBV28,TGTGCCAGCAGTGACGAGAAGCCCCAGCATTTT,CASSDEKPQHF
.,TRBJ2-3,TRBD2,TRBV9,TGTGCCAGCAGCGTAGATCGTCTAGCGGCCACAGATACGCAGTATTTT,CASSVDRLAATDTQYF
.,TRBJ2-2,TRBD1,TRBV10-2,TGCGCCAGCAGGGGGACAGGGACAGTCACCGGGGAGCTGTTTTTT,CASRGTGTVTGELFF
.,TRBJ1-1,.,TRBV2,TGTGCCAGCAGTGTTCAGAGGAACACTGAAGCTTTCTTT,CASSVQRNTEAFF
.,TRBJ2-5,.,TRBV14,TGTGCCAGCAGCCAAGTCCCAGGGTCTTGGGAGACCCAGTACTTC,CASSQVPGSWETQYF
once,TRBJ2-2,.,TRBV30,TGTGCCTGGAGTGTACTCGGGGGAAGCGTCAAGAACACCGGGGAGCTGTTTTTT,CAWSVLGGSVKNTGELFF
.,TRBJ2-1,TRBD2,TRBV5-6,TGTGCCAGCACCCGGGGCGAGCGGGGGCTTAATGAGCAGTTCTTC,CASTRGERGLNEQFF
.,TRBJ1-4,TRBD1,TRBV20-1,TGCAGTGCTAGGGGACAGGAAAAACTGTTTTTT,CSARGQEKLFF
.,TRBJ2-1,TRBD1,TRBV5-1,TGCGCCAGCAGCTTCATGGGACAGGGGAGTGAGCAGTTCTTC,CASSFMGQGSEQFF
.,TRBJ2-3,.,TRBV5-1,TGCGCCAGCAGCTTGGGGGCTACGGGAGATACGCAGTATTTT,CASSLGATGDTQYF
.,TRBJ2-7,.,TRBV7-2,TGTGCCAGCACCCAGACAGGGACTACCTACGAGCAGTACTTC,CASTQTGTTYEQYF
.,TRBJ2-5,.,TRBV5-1,TGCGCCAGCAGCTCCTCCGGCAGGGGAGAGGAGACCCAGTACTTC,CASSSSGRGEETQYF
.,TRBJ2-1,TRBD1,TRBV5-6,TGTGCCAGCAGCTTATTACAGGGGTACAATGAGCAGTTCTTC,CASSLLQGYNEQFF
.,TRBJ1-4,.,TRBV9,TGTGCCAGCAGCGTAGGGGTGGGATGGGAAAAACTGTTTTTT,CASSVGVGWEKLFF
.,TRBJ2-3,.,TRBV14,TGTGCCAGCAGCCACCCTTTTCCCACAACTCAAACCCGGACAGATACGCAGTATTTT,CASSHPFPTTQTRTDTQYF
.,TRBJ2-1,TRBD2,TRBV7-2,TGTGCCAGCAGCTCCAGACTAGCGGGAAACAATGGGCAGTTCTTC,CASSSRLAGNNGQFF
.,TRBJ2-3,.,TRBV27,TGTGCCAGCAGCAAACACCGTCAGGGGGGCCCCACAGATACGCAGTATTTT,CASSKHRQGGPTDTQYF
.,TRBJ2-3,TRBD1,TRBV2,TGTGCCAGCCCGGGGACAGGGTGGACAGATACGCAGTATTTT,CASPGTGWTDTQYF
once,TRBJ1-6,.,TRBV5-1,TGCGCCAGCAGCTTGGCAGTCAGGGCAGAGAATTCACCCCTCCACTTT,CASSLAVRAENSPLHF
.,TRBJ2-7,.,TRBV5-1,TGCGCCAGCAGCTTTATGGGGTTGGAGTACGAGCAGTACTTC,CASSFMGLEYEQYF
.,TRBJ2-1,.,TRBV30,TGTGCCTGGAGTGTACGATCCGCCTACAATGAGCAGTTCTTC,CAWSVRSAYNEQFF
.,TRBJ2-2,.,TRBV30,TGTGCCTGGAGGGCACCCATGACACAGGGTTGGAGTGGGGAGCTGTTTTTT,CAWRAPMTQGWSGELFF
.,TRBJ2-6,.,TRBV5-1,TGCGCCAGCAGCTTGGAAGGCTCTGGGGCCAACGTCCTGACTTTC,CASSLEGSGANVLTF